This T cell receptor beta chain was identified in a study of cytomegalovirus exposure and HLA in healthy donors (TCRdb year 2017). With respect to the entire study: In an earlier analysis of about 560 of the donors, 276 Gb of sequence data and 90 million to 130 million unique TCR beta sequences from about 179 million T cells were reported. An early release that covered more than 550 HLA-typed donors contained approximately 300 gigabases of sequencing data and 65 million to 100 million unique TCR sequences. Among the roughly 400 genotyped donors, about 85% belonged to the genetic ancestry cluster associated with self-reported Caucasian donors. The aim of the study was to test whether cataloging public T cell receptors could identify signatures of past pathogen exposure. Using immunosequencing, the study profiled T cell repertoires from 500 to 800 subjects and related those repertoires to cytomegalovirus serostatus. In addition to the first cohort of 666 subjects, a separate validation cohort of over 90 different subjects was used. High-throughput TCR immunosequencing, statistical association of individual TCRs with disease status, and machine learning were combined to predict cytomegalovirus infection status. In a later analysis, previously published TCR beta repertoires from 670 or so donors were re-analyzed and high-resolution HLA genotyping was added so that TCR occurrence patterns could be studied. Rather than using new phenotypic data, the later analysis identified candidate immune exposures from TCR beta sequences and from how often those sequences occurred across donors. In an earlier analysis of 587 of the donors, high-throughput TCR beta sequencing was used to judge whether each TCR beta V gene segment behaved as functional or pseudogenic. Donor age, sex, ethnicity and CMV serostatus were compiled together with the repertoire data. Genome-wide SNP genotypes for about 65% of the 666 donors were used in a later genetic analysis, which treated that subset as a discovery cohort. All discovery cohort repertoires had been generated on a single sequencing platform. Class I and class II HLA loci were covered by the typing at four-digit resolution. The number of donors typed differed by locus, with roughly 629-640 for A, B, C, DRB1 and DQB1, 522 for DQA1, about 610 for DPA1, and 450 to 480 for DPB1. Four to six DR-DQ haplotypes were handled as single units for association and clustering, since linkage in the cohort was strong. Across approximately 420 genotyped donors of the cohort, an average of about 250,000 unique TCR beta nucleotide sequences per donor were sequenced, and 15% to 20% of those sequences were non-productive.

There are 16 amino acids in the CDR3, from cysteine to phenylalanine inclusive. The entry retains the CDR3 DNA only, 48 bases that are in frame from base 1. For CDR1 and CDR2, the germline V gene lists SGDLS and YYNGEE. Overall study results and their limits: The only immune exposure information available for the cohort was CMV serostatus. It was suggested by the authors that the approach could potentially be generalized to other disease states and immunological phenotypes. According to a later analysis, parvovirus B19, influenza, CMV and Epstein-Barr virus appeared linked to several top co-occurrence clusters. According to a later analysis, most CMV-associated TCR beta chains appeared to be HLA-restricted, and the HLA associations seemed to be driven largely by CMV exposure. Most TCR sequences were observed very rarely across donors, whereas some public TCRs were present in many individuals. A group of highly shared sequence variants was considered likely to be a technical artifact of the sequencing pipeline. Correlated functional status among segregating V segments might reflect linkage disequilibrium, but an unknown experimental factor could not be ruled out. Because HLA typing was missing for some donors at each locus, association tests included only the typed subset. Strong co-occurrence of HLA alleles, especially DR and DQ, made assigning TCR associations to individual alleles difficult. The 87-base-pair reads could not distinguish some IMGT-functional V segments, including TRBV6-2 and TRBV6-3, so those segments were excluded. The cohort was sequenced for TCR beta chains only, and without alpha or paired-chain data the features that could be detected were limited. Sequencing depth was assumed to be roughly uniform across donors in the presence/absence analyses, though that assumption may not hold. The study gave a list of more than 150 TCR beta chains associated with cytomegalovirus. In a later genetic analysis, a missense DCLRE1C variant was associated with V-gene and J-gene trimming of TCR beta chains, and the association was replicated in an independent cohort. In a later analysis, the rate of TCR association differed among HLA loci, with DRB1 alleles having the most associated TCRs and HLA-C alleles having the fewest. In a later analysis, 15,000 to 20,000 TCR beta sequences were associated with specific HLA alleles at a false discovery rate of 0.05. In vitro tests confirmed that a few of the cytomegalovirus-associated TCR beta chains recognize cytomegalovirus antigens. A further reported finding was that TCR beta sequences accurately predicted the HLA-A and HLA-B alleles for most subjects in the first cohort. A later analysis found that HLA-associated TCR beta chains were more clonally expanded and had lower generation probabilities than equally common non-associated chains. In an earlier analysis of some 540 of the donors, most TCR beta V segments appeared in productive rearrangements about 87% or about 30% of the time, broadly matching IMGT annotations. The classifier was reported to diagnose cytomegalovirus status with high specificity and sensitivity in both the original and validation cohorts. In a later genetic analysis, fewer N-insertions in productive TCRs were reported among donors in an Asian-associated ancestry cluster than the roughly 700-donor mean. The earlier analysis of a few hundred of the donors excluded roughly 17 rarely observed V segments, including chromosome 9 orphons, because counts were too low.

A remark on this clone: No cognate antigen has been identified for it.

Libraries came from the immunoSEQ multiplex PCR assay. For the multiplex PCR, a mixture combining 60 forward primers for TCR Vbeta segments and 13 reverse primers for TCR Jbeta segments was used. The CDR3 region of rearranged TCR beta genes was amplified from genomic DNA with a multiplex PCR assay. Amplified TCR beta libraries were sequenced as 87-base-pair reads on the Illumina HiSeq System. In the authors' own workflow: A later analysis counted approximately 76 million unique TCR beta chains across the 600 to 850 repertoires, and 9.5 million to 11 million of these chains were shared by at least two donors. Raw reads were error-corrected and collapsed into unique sequences with a nearest-neighbor algorithm that merged closely related sequences to remove PCR and sequencing errors. To assign V, D and J gene segments, CDR3 sequences were aligned to IMGT reference sequences. For a sequence to be retained, a match of at least six nucleotides was required to both a V gene segment and a J gene segment. Rearrangements were classified as productive when the CDR3 lacked stop codons and remained in frame with V and J, and all other rearrangements were classified as non-productive. Following IMGT convention, CDR3 was defined as the stretch from the second conserved V-encoded cysteine up to the conserved J-encoded phenylalanine. In an earlier analysis of around 540 of the donors, sequences lacking an unambiguous match to a single V gene segment were excluded. In an earlier analysis of 587 of the donors, a V segment was called functional when productive rearrangements were above 56.7%, and segregating when the standard deviation between donors exceeded 5%. A statistical classification framework was built to diagnose cytomegalovirus status from the catalog of TCR beta chain sequences. A later analysis assigned V and J genes by comparing TCR nucleotide sequences with IMGT/GENE-DB human TR gene sequences. A later analysis assigned CDR3 sequences and most-parsimonious VDJ recombination scenarios with the TCRdist pipeline. In a later analysis, every TCR beta chain was defined by the combination of its CDR3 amino acid sequence and its V-gene family, and reads without a unique V-gene family were dropped. As a way to deal with suspected cross-contamination and a sequencing artifact, a later analysis dropped hundreds of nucleotide sequences that were highly shared and had low generation probability. A later analysis calculated a clonal expansion index for each public chain from normalized within-repertoire ranks of inferred template counts. A later analysis computed generation probabilities with a VDJ recombination model fitted to out-of-frame rearrangements, and checked the results against IGoR. In a later analysis, TCR-TCR, TCR-HLA and TCR-CMV co-occurrence was scored with hypergeometric tests, and a repertoire-size bias correction was applied to TCR pairs. False discovery rates were estimated in a later analysis by permuting HLA or CMV assignments 20 times. In a later analysis, co-occurring TCRs were grouped using DBSCAN, with TCRdist sequence similarity added in when clustering inside HLA-allele-positive subsets. Repertoires with fewer than 30,000 or more than 120,000 public chains, plus five repertoires with anomalous nucleotide sharing, were excluded from co-occurrence clustering. This immuneACCESS table, as held by TCRdb, lists in-frame sequences with V and J called but not all clones. Of the missing ones, under half trace to an unresolved V gene in checked studies; the others have no known cause. D and trimming were read from the DNA, whereas the V and J calls and clone size are those reported in that table. The sample has 95,000 to 150,000 clones on record. Roughly 3.5% of the sample comes from the top ten.

The cohort consisted of fewer than 700 healthy bone marrow donors. Cohort members were all nominally healthy when sampled, although unrecorded immune exposures were likely present. The donor tested CMV seronegative and was one of the 352 seronegative cohort members. Each donor provided a peripheral blood sample, and peripheral blood mononuclear cells were used for TCR beta sequencing. Genomic DNA was extracted from the blood cell samples with the Qiagen DNeasy Blood Extraction Kit. The sequencing input was PBMCs. This TCR was sampled from a man younger than 35 in good health and CMV-seronegative. The chain was built from TRBV9 and TRBJ2-5, with 11 bases in between that match TRBD2. The DNA end is a closer match to TRBJ2-7, so the J assignment may be wrong. Here the CDR3 is given as CASSVELAGGIYEQYF. The sequenced DNA is TGTGCCAGCAGCGTAGAGTTAGCGGGAGGGATCTACGAGCAGTACTTC.